This T cell receptor beta chain originates from a study of regulatory T cells in long-lasting Graves disease. This clonotype was found many times. Building the TCR beta libraries relied on iRepertoire HTBI primers, and CDR3 regions underwent Arm-PCR. TCRdb re-called the multiplex PCR reads with MiXCR, one entry per CDR3 protein. The table includes 450,000 to 650,000 distinct CDR3 sequences, about 16% detected once. Time point of the sample: newly diagnosed GD, antithyroid drugs for less than 3 months. The authors made the TCR library using RNA they extracted from PBMCs. Enrollment of patients was through an endocrinology department in Xi'an, China. Unmatched junction bases numbered 8, after V lost 6 bases and J lost 4 bases. From germline, CDR1 is LNHDA and CDR2 SQIVND (reference sequence). The CDR3 is 14 residues long. Another study also made use of these data, one on T cells in Graves' hyperthyroidism and ophthalmopathy.

The chain employs TRBV19 and TRBJ2-7, with 8 nucleotides matching TRBD1. This TCR came from a woman aged 40-65 years with Graves disease. This material consisted of peripheral blood mononuclear cells (PBMCs), taken at new diagnosis, from a patient treated with antithyroid drugs. CDR3 region: CASRIPGQAYEQYF. The CDR3, as DNA: TGTGCCAGTAGGATCCCGGGACAGGCATACGAGCAGTACTTC.